This TCR beta chain stems from a study of breast tumors, draining lymph nodes, adjacent tissues. Overall study results and limits: Compared with lymph nodes, tumors were less diverse; compared with nontumor tissue, more. Data only fit, rather than demonstrated, lymph node origin of most tumor T cells. The data were judged consistent with most tumor T cells coming from lymph node and expanding in tumor. Luminal-like breast cancer showed significantly greater tumor-nontumor repertoire similarity than basal-like breast cancer did.

In TCRdb, the multiplex PCR reads were re-called with MiXCR into one record per CDR3 protein. Here the sample spans 150,000 to 200,000 distinct CDR3 sequences, around a third being singletons. Axillary draining lymph nodes of breast cancer patients supplied the node samples. As regards this clonotype: Its antigen is as yet unknown. Compared with germline, one end of the junction differs, possibly owing to a read error.

The germline V gene encodes CDR1 SGDLS and CDR2 YYNGEE. There are 14 residues in the CDR3. The chain is built from TRBV9 and TRBJ2-6, with D perhaps TRBD1 or TRBD2 (5 bases each). The receptor comes from a female donor with breast cancer. Some clones in this sample may be carry-over from other donors' samples. The sample consisted of axillary lymph node tissue. In DNA form, the CDR3 reads TGTGCCAGCAGCGTAGGAAGAGGGGACAACGTCCTGACTTTC. Protein: CASSVGRGDNVLTF.